The rows below give T cell receptor beta chains drawn from one sample of a study of sequential checkpoint blockade in melanoma. Sequenced by immunoSEQ multiplex PCR; TCRdb stores in-frame clones only, minus some. The sample contains tens of thousands of clones, roughly a third of which appear only once. Sequencing was performed on tumor tissue (inferred from file names), taken from a patient given nivolumab and ipilimumab in sequence. The receptors were sampled from a human donor with melanoma. Each CDR3 is given with its conserved first and last residue. D genes are given only for firm matches. Clone sizes are given selectively: once, few, many, or a class where the clone is expanded.

abundance,len,j_gene,v_gene,d_gene,CDR3nt,CDR3aa
many,15,TRBJ1-1,TRBV11-3,.,TGTGCCAGCAGCTTGGGCCCAACTTATGGGGCTGAAGCTTTCTTT,CASSLGPTYGAEAFF
.,13,TRBJ1-6,TRBV7-4,.,TGTGCCAGCAACGACAGGTATAATTCACCCCTCCACTTT,CASNDRYNSPLHF
.,15,TRBJ1-3,TRBV11-3,.,TGTGCCAGCAGCTTCTACGGGGGCTCTGGAAACACCATATATTTT,CASSFYGGSGNTIYF
few,11,TRBJ1-1,TRBV19,.,TGTGCCAGTAGTAAGGTCGGCAGGGCTTTCTTT,CASSKVGRAFF
.,11,TRBJ2-7,TRBV19,.,TGTGCCAGTAGTTACGGACGTCGGCAGTACTTC,CASSYGRRQYF
once,14,TRBJ2-5,TRBV29-1,TRBD1,TGCAGCGTTGAAGAGGGGGGACAGGGAGAGACCCAGTACTTC,CSVEEGGQGETQYF
few,12,TRBJ2-7,TRBV9,.,TGTGCCAGCAGTGTTGGGGCACTCGAGCAGTACTTC,CASSVGALEQYF
.,16,TRBJ2-3,TRBV10-2,TRBD2,TGCGCCAGCAGCCCCAGACTAGCGGGACCCACAGATACGCAGTATTTT,CASSPRLAGPTDTQYF
.,15,TRBJ2-5,TRBV11-3,TRBD2,TGTGCCAGCAGCAAGGGACTAGCGTCACAAGAGACCCAGTACTTC,CASSKGLASQETQYF
few,17,TRBJ1-6,TRBV30,.,TGTGCCTGGAGTTCTGGGATTACTAACTCCTATAATTCACCCCTCCACTTT,CAWSSGITNSYNSPLHF
.,15,TRBJ1-5,TRBV5-1,.,TGCGCCAGCAGCACGGGGGAGGGTAGCAATCAGCCCCAGCATTTT,CASSTGEGSNQPQHF
.,14,TRBJ2-5,TRBV14,.,TGTGCCAGCAGCCGAGTAGCTGGCCAAGAGACCCAGTACTTC,CASSRVAGQETQYF
few,14,TRBJ1-1,TRBV9,.,TGTGCCAGCAAGGGGCCGGGGGCCTACACTGAAGCTTTCTTT,CASKGPGAYTEAFF
few,17,TRBJ2-3,TRBV7-4,TRBD2,TGTGCCAGCAGTCGAACGGGGACTAGCGGTACAGGAGATACGCAGTATTTT,CASSRTGTSGTGDTQYF
few,15,TRBJ2-3,TRBV11-3,.,TGTGCCAGCAGCTTAAATAGTTACGGCACAGATACGCAGTATTTT,CASSLNSYGTDTQYF
.,14,TRBJ1-1,TRBV5-1,TRBD1,TGCGCCAGCAGCCCCGGGACAGACGGCACTGAAGCTTTCTTT,CASSPGTDGTEAFF
.,12,TRBJ2-7,TRBV30,.,TGTGCCTGGACGTCGGGTGACTACGAGCAGTACTTC,CAWTSGDYEQYF
.,13,TRBJ1-3,TRBV30,.,TGTGCCTGGAACCCAGGGCAAGGAAACACCATATATTTT,CAWNPGQGNTIYF
.,14,TRBJ2-5,TRBV6-8,TRBD1,TGTGCCAGCAGCCGACGGACAGGGGAAGAGACCCAGTACTTC,CASSRRTGEETQYF
.,13,TRBJ1-5,TRBV7-1,.,TGTGCCAGCAGCCTTCAGGAAAATCAGCCCCAGCATTTT,CASSLQENQPQHF
.,14,TRBJ2-7,TRBV28,TRBD2,TGTGCCAGCAGTTCTAGCGGGGGCTCCTACGAGCAGTACTTC,CASSSSGGSYEQYF
.,16,TRBJ2-2,TRBV5-1,TRBD2,TGCGCCAGCAGCTTGGTTGCGGGAGTCCACACCGGGGAGCTGTTTTTT,CASSLVAGVHTGELFF
.,16,TRBJ2-1,TRBV6-8,TRBD2,TGTGCCAGCAGCCATAAACTAGCGGGGATCTACAATGAGCAGTTCTTC,CASSHKLAGIYNEQFF
many,15,TRBJ1-4,TRBV11-3,.,TGTGCCAGCAGCGCCGAGGGAAGGGGTGTGGAAAAACTGTTTTTT,CASSAEGRGVEKLFF
.,13,TRBJ2-3,TRBV6-7,.,TGTGCCAGCAGCCGAGCTCGCACAGATACGCAGTATTTT,CASSRARTDTQYF
.,16,TRBJ2-1,TRBV25-1,.,TGTGCCAGCAGTCCGCCTCGGGTGTCCTCCTACAATGAGCAGTTCTTC,CASSPPRVSSYNEQFF
few,15,TRBJ1-5,TRBV11-3,TRBD1,TGTGCCAGCAGCTGGGGGACAGGGGGAAGTCAGCCCCAGCATTTT,CASSWGTGGSQPQHF
.,16,TRBJ2-3,TRBV18,TRBD1,TGTGCCAGCTCACCACCTACAGGGGGCTCAGGAGATACGCAGTATTTT,CASSPPTGGSGDTQYF
few,14,TRBJ1-5,TRBV6-8,.,TGTGCCATCAGTCCCAAAGGGGAGGGACAGCCCCAGCATTTT,CAISPKGEGQPQHF
.,14,TRBJ2-2,TRBV14,.,TGTGCCAGCAACCGGGACGGATACACCGGGGAGCTGTTTTTT,CASNRDGYTGELFF
many,16,TRBJ1-1,TRBV7-6,TRBD1,TGTGCCAGCAGCAACACAGGGGGCCCCATGAACACTGAAGCTTTCTTT,CASSNTGGPMNTEAFF